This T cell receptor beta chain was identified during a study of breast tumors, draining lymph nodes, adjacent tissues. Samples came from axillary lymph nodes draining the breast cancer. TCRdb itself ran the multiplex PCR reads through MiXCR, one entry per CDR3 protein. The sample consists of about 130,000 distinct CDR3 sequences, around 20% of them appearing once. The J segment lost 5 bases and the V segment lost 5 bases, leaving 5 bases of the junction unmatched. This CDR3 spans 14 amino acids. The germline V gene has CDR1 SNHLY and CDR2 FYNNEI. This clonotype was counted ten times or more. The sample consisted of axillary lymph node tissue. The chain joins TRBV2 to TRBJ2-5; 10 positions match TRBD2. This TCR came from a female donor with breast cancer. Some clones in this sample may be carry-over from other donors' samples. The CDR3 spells CASSRLAGGETQYF. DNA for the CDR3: TGTGCCAGCAGTAGACTAGCGGGTGGGGAGACCCAGTACTTC.